The clone carrying this T cell receptor (beta chain) was picked up many times. Amplification targeted TCR beta CDR3 regions from RNA transcripts. An initial round of RT-PCR targeting the TCR CDR3 relied on the HTBI primer set. TCRdb redid the calling of the multiplex PCR reads with MiXCR, one entry per CDR3 protein. This repertoire shows more than 300,000 distinct CDR3 sequences, around 14% found once; its top ten account for 9.2%. The record originates from a study of T cells in Graves' hyperthyroidism and ophthalmopathy. The ends lost 2 bases at V and 2 bases at J; junction bases unmatched: 5. Per the germline V gene, CDR1 is MNHNS and CDR2 is SASEGT. The CDR3 spans 15 residues.

The sequenced material came from blood. This chain connects TRBV6-1 to TRBJ2-5; TRBD1 aligns across 7 bases. The source of this sequence is a young woman with Graves' hyperthyroidism. The CDR3 bases are TGTGCCAGCAGTGAATGGACAGGTGATCAAGAGACCCAGTACTTC. It yields the protein CASSEWTGDQETQYF.